One and the same sample provided the 32 T cell receptor beta chains below, sequenced in a study of beta chain features in type 1 diabetes. The investigators reverse transcribed all of the isolated RNA, so they sequenced expressed TCRB transcripts. Sequencing used immunoSEQ multiplex PCR; TCRdb keeps in-frame clones, though not all of them. The repertoire consists of some 220,000 clones, with 11% occurring once and the leading ten covering approximately 1.4%. Specimen: central memory CD4+ T cells from blood. The receptors were gathered from a man aged 18 to 30 in good health.

This clone has only a few counts. Additional DNA sequences in this sample encode the identical CDR3. The chain joins TRBV9 to TRBJ2-1; D possibly corresponds to TRBD2 (6 bases). Germline V CDR1 and CDR2: SGDLS, YYNGEE. CDR3 length: 15 amino acids. V was cut by 0 bases and J by 3 bases, with 10 bases left in between. In DNA, the CDR3 is TGTGCCAGCAGCGTAGCGGGGGACTTCTACAATGAGCAGTTCTTC. Its protein product is CASSVAGDFYNEQFF.

The chain carries TRBV2 and TRBJ2-7; D remains ambiguous. There are 13 residues in the CDR3. Germline CDR1 is SNHLY and CDR2 is FYNNEI. Between the trimmed V and J ends, which lost 6 bases and 8 bases, there was a span of 17 bases. CDR3 DNA: TGTGCCAGCAGGGCAAACGACTGGGCCCAGCAGTACTTC. It specifies CASRANDWAQQYF.

This clone was seen a single time. J is TRBJ2-5 and V is TRBV6-1, with D unclear. Germline V gene sequence: CDR1 MNHNS, CDR2 SASEGT. The length of the CDR3 is 10 residues. Trimming shortened V by 8 bases and J by 1 base, and 2 bases separated the two germline ends. CDR3 DNA sequence: TGTGCCAGCCTCCAAGAGACCCAGTACTTC. Translated: CASLQETQYF.

The table lists this clone with a few counts. This rearrangement joins TRBV5-6 to TRBJ2-5, with 13 bases fitting TRBD2. The germline V gene encodes CDR1 SGHDT and CDR2 YYEEEE. The CDR3 spans 18 residues. The trim removed 4 bases at V and 1 base at J, leaving 10 bases unmatched. The CDR3 is CASSRWTSGSGIQETQYF. The CDR3 nucleotides read TGTGCCAGCAGCCGATGGACTAGCGGGAGTGGAATCCAAGAGACCCAGTACTTC. Combining the CDR3 with reference TRBV5-6 and TRBJ2-5 gives the whole variable domain DAGVTQSPTHLIKTRGQQVTLRCSPKSGHDTVSWYQQALGQGPQFIFQYYEEEERQRGNFPDRFSGHQFPNYSSELNVNALLLGDSALYLCASSRWTSGSGIQETQYFGPGTRLLVL.

This clone was found a few times. J is TRBJ2-1 and V is TRBV4-3; 9 bases match TRBD2. V shed 4 bases and J 0 bases; nucleotides not matched to a gene: 1. The length of the CDR3 is 15 residues. Germline loops: CDR1 LGHNA, CDR2 YSLEER. The CDR3 bases are TGCGCCAGCAGCCGACTAGCGGCCTCCTACAATGAGCAGTTCTTC. Protein: CASSRLAASYNEQFF.

The chain carries TRBV5-4 and TRBJ2-6; TRBD1 aligns across 7 bases. Germline CDR1 and CDR2: SGHNT and YYREEE (reference sequence). The CDR3 is 15 amino acids. V shed 0 bases and J 5 bases; nucleotides not matched to a gene: 2. Here the CDR3 reads CASSLEGQRANVLTF. In nucleotides, the CDR3 is TGTGCCAGCAGCTTGGAGGGACAGAGGGCCAACGTCCTGACTTTC.

This clone appeared a few times. The chain joins TRBV28 to TRBJ2-2, with 8 bases aligning to TRBD1. V lost 2 bases to trimming and J lost 4 bases; unmatched junction nucleotides: 0. This CDR3 has 14 residues. From germline, CDR1 is MDHEN and CDR2 SYDVKM. The CDR3 DNA is TGTGCCAGCAGTTTAGACAGGGGCACCGGGGAGCTGTTTTTT. This encodes CASSLDRGTGELFF.

This chain joins TRBV11-2 and TRBJ2-1; 8 nucleotides align to TRBD2. V shed 3 bases, J shed 8 bases, and the junction held 9 bases outside the gene matches. Germline CDR1 reads SGHAT; CDR2 reads FQNNGV. There are 15 residues in the CDR3. In nucleotides, the CDR3 is TGTGCCAGCAGCTTTAGTAGCGGGATGTGGGATGAGCAGTTCTTC. Protein sequence: CASSFSSGMWDEQFF. The variable domain in full, with the rest retrieved from reference TRBV11-2 and TRBJ2-1, is EAGVAQSPRYKIIEKRQSVAFWCNPISGHATLYWYQQILGQGPKLLIQFQNNGVVDDSQLPKDRFSAERLKGVDSTLKIQPAKLEDSAVYLCASSFSSGMWDEQFFGPGTRLTVL.

The sample holds a few counts of this clone. The V call is TRBV5-1, the J call TRBJ1-4; D is possibly TRBD1 (5 bases). Trimming pared 4 bases from V and 8 bases from J, leaving 18 bases between. This CDR3 is built from 15 residues. The germline V gene has CDR1 SGHRS and CDR2 YFSETQ. The CDR3 nucleotides read TGCGCCAGCAGCCCTAGGAGGGGTATCGAAGAAAAACTGTTTTTT. As protein: CASSPRRGIEEKLFF.

This clone was observed once. The chain couples TRBV5-1 to TRBJ1-1, with a weak D call TRBD1 (5 bases). The V gene lost 4 bases and the J gene lost 4 bases, with 17 bases spanning the gap. Looked up from germline, CDR1 is SGHRS and CDR2 is YFSETQ. CDR3 length: 15 amino acids. The CDR3, as DNA: TGCGCCAGCAGCCCGGACATATACGGGGGCACTGAAGCTTTCTTT. This encodes CASSPDIYGGTEAFF.

This clone was picked up a small number of times. This sequence joins TRBV19 and TRBJ2-7, with D perhaps given as TRBD1 or TRBD2 (5 bases each). Germline assignment: CDR1 LNHDA and CDR2 SQIVND (reference sequence). This CDR3 has 15 amino acids. V shed 3 bases and J shed 7 bases, with 19 bases lying between them. The CDR3: CASSMGVMGLQEQYF. In nucleotides, the CDR3 is TGTGCCAGTAGTATGGGGGTCATGGGCCTTCAAGAGCAGTACTTC.

The sample holds many counts of this clone. This chain joins TRBV6-5 and TRBJ2-2, with 7 bases fitting TRBD2. The CDR3 length is 14 residues. Trimming at V came to 5 bases and at J to 1 base, leaving 1 base not matched to a gene. Per the germline V gene, CDR1 is MNHEY and CDR2 is SVGAGI. CDR3 residues: CASSASGNTGELFF. The CDR3, as DNA: TGTGCCAGCAGTGCTAGCGGGAACACCGGGGAGCTGTTTTTT.

J is TRBJ1-1 and V is TRBV13; 7 bases are shared with TRBD1. Germline values: CDR1 PRHDT, CDR2 FYEKMQ (reference sequence). CDR3 size: 15 residues. J lost 0 bases, V lost 5 bases, and 6 bases had no gene match. CDR3 in DNA: TGTGCCAGCAGCCTTCACAGGGGTCTGAACACTGAAGCTTTCTTT. Residues: CASSLHRGLNTEAFF.

This clone was counted a few times. V usage is TRBV25-1 and J usage is TRBJ1-1; D may be TRBD1 (6 bases). The V and J ends lost 0 bases and 10 bases respectively, with 12 bases between them. Germline CDR1 reads MGHDK; CDR2 reads SYGVNS. There are 13 residues in the CDR3. The CDR3 sequence is CASSEYWGRGAFF. CDR3 bases: TGTGCCAGCAGTGAATATTGGGGGCGCGGAGCTTTCTTT. Complete variable domain (other parts from reference TRBV25-1 and TRBJ1-1): EADIYQTPRYLVIGTGKKITLECSQTMGHDKMYWYQQDPGMELHLIHYSYGVNSTEKGDLSSESTVSRIRTEHFPLTLESARPSHTSQYLCASSEYWGRGAFFGQGTRLTVV.

CDR3 sequence reads: CASRSHWGEKNIQYF. The CDR3 region has the DNA TGTGCCAGCAGGTCGCACTGGGGGGAAAAAAACATTCAGTACTTC. This chain links TRBV27 with TRBJ2-4; D might be TRBD2 (6 bases). Germline CDR1 and CDR2: MNHEY and SMNVEV (reference sequence). Trimming took off 6 bases at V and 4 bases at J, with 16 bases between the two ends. The CDR3 is 15 amino acids.

The rearrangement links TRBV29-1 to TRBJ1-2, with D possibly being TRBD1 (5 bases). This CDR3 is built from 14 residues. The ends were cut back, 5 bases at V and 4 bases at J, with 17 bases in the middle. Germline lookup yields CDR1 SQVTM and CDR2 ANQGSEA. CDR3 protein: CSVTGTSFGYGYTF. CDR3 coding DNA: TGCAGCGTTACCGGGACCTCCTTTGGCTATGGCTACACCTTC.

This clone was detected only a few times. The chain employs TRBV28 and TRBJ2-1, with 11 positions matching TRBD2. V lost 6 bases, J lost 10 bases, and 11 bases stayed unmatched. The CDR3 covers 15 residues. Germline CDR1 and CDR2: MDHEN and SYDVKM. The CDR3 coding sequence is TGTGCCAGCAGGGTGACACTAGCGGGAGTGCGCGAGCAGTTCTTC. This codes for CASRVTLAGVREQFF.

The chain has TRBV10-3 and TRBJ1-5; no firm D call. The CDR3 has 15 amino acids. V was shortened by 2 bases and J by 0 bases, with 8 bases between the two germline ends. From germline, CDR1 is ENHRY and CDR2 SYGVKD. The CDR3 is CAISEGQISNQPQHF. The CDR3 nucleotides read TGTGCCATCAGTGAGGGGCAGATTAGCAATCAGCCCCAGCATTTT.

This clone was seen many times. The chain employs TRBV15 and TRBJ2-1; no firm D call. Trimming removed 0 bases from V and 8 bases from J, with 17 bases in between. Germline V gene sequence: CDR1 LNHNV, CDR2 YYDKDF (reference sequence). CDR3 size: 16 residues. CDR3 protein: CATSRDGELLYHEQFF. As DNA, the CDR3 is TGTGCCACCAGCAGAGATGGGGAATTACTGTACCATGAGCAGTTCTTC.

The chain employs TRBV7-2 and TRBJ1-3; D remains unclear. From germline, CDR1 is SGHTA and CDR2 FQGNSA. Trimming stripped 5 bases from V and 1 base from J, with 15 bases between. The length of the CDR3 is 16 residues. CDR3 protein: CASSLTQGLSGNTIYF. The DNA of the CDR3 is TGTGCCAGCAGCCTAACCCAAGGGTTATCTGGAAACACCATATATTTT.

The genes are TRBV19 and TRBJ2-5; D gene unclear. V gave up 1 base and J gave up 5 bases, with 8 bases separating them. CDR1 LNHDA and CDR2 SQIVND come from the germline V gene (reference sequence). The CDR3 is made up of 13 amino acids. CDR3 sequence (DNA): TGTGCCAGTAGTATAGGCCCTTGGGAGACCCAGTACTTC. Translating it yields CASSIGPWETQYF.

The J gene is TRBJ1-4, the V gene TRBV5-1; D may be TRBD1 (6 bases). Trimming shortened V by 4 bases and J by 8 bases, and 15 bases separated the two germline ends. Germline CDR1 reads SGHRS; CDR2 reads YFSETQ. The CDR3 extends over 14 amino acids. The CDR3 loop is CASSPEGHEEKLFF. CDR3 nucleotide sequence: TGCGCCAGCAGCCCGGAGGGACACGAGGAAAAACTGTTTTTT.

This clone was found a few times. This chain uses TRBV5-4 with TRBJ2-3; 8 bases fit TRBD2. J lost 4 bases, V lost 4 bases, and 11 bases had no gene match. The length of the CDR3 is 16 residues. CDR1 SGHNT and CDR2 YYREEE come from the germline V gene (reference sequence). The CDR3 DNA reads as TGTGCCAGCAGCCGGGGGGGCCAGGCTTACTCAGATACGCAGTATTTT. As protein: CASSRGGQAYSDTQYF.

The V gene is TRBV9, the J gene TRBJ2-3; 8 bases are shared with TRBD2. This CDR3 comprises 15 residues. Trimming took 2 bases from V and 1 from J; bases not matched to a gene: 3. The germline V gene has CDR1 SGDLS and CDR2 YYNGEE. The CDR3 nucleotides are TGTGCCAGCAGCGTTGTCGGGAGGGGCACAGATACGCAGTATTTT. It is translated as CASSVVGRGTDTQYF.

This clone was recorded a few times. The chain has TRBV29-1 and TRBJ2-7; TRBD2 matches at 16 bases. The CDR3 loop spans 17 amino acids. CDR1 SQVTM and CDR2 ANQGSEA come from the germline V gene. V lost 6 bases, J lost 2 bases, and 10 bases stayed unmatched. Here the CDR3 reads CSVAGTSGRATTYEQYF. CDR3 in DNA: TGCAGCGTGGCCGGGACTAGCGGGAGGGCAACAACCTACGAGCAGTACTTC.

The chain combines TRBV28 with TRBJ1-1; D unclear. Germline CDR1 and CDR2: MDHEN and SYDVKM. V was pared by 7 bases and J by 4 bases, with 16 bases between. The CDR3 extends over 14 amino acids. The CDR3 sequence: CASTPPGPTTEAFF. As DNA, the CDR3 is TGTGCCAGCACACCCCCGGGCCCGACCACTGAAGCTTTCTTT. The complete variable domain, with remaining parts taken from reference TRBV28 and TRBJ1-1, reads DVKVTQSSRYLVKRTGEKVFLECVQDMDHENMFWYRQDPGLGLRLIYFSYDVKMKEKGDIPEGYSVSREKKERFSLILESASTNQTSMYLCASTPPGPTTEAFFGQGTRLTVV.

This clone was detected only a few times. The J gene is TRBJ1-2, the V gene TRBV28; D is unclear. The CDR3 extends over 12 amino acids. Trimming took off 6 bases at V and 2 bases at J, with 7 bases between the two ends. CDR1 and CDR2 (germline): MDHEN, SYDVKM. The CDR3 region is CASSFQNYGYTF. For the CDR3, the DNA is TGTGCCAGCAGCTTTCAGAACTATGGCTACACCTTC.

This clone was observed many times. The junction shows a germline mismatch at one end, possibly a read error. V and J are TRBV11-2 and TRBJ2-7; D ambiguous. Germline CDR1 and CDR2: SGHAT and FQNNGV. The CDR3 runs 13 residues. CDR3 protein: CASSLDMAIEMNF. The DNA of the CDR3 is TGTGCCAGCAGCTTAGATATGGCCATCGAGATGAACTTC.

The rearrangement joins TRBV15 to TRBJ2-7, with TRBD1 as a possible D gene (5 bases). V was clipped by 1 base and J by 3 bases, with 22 bases between them. Per the germline V gene, CDR1 is LNHNV and CDR2 is YYDKDF (reference sequence). The CDR3 contains 18 residues. CDR3 nucleotide sequence: TGTGCCACCAGCAGAGCCCCTTTAGGCAGGGCGGTGGGCTACGAGCAGTACTTC. This translates into CATSRAPLGRAVGYEQYF.

The CDR3 reads CAWTREASKNIQYF. For the CDR3, the DNA is TGTGCCTGGACGCGGGAGGCCTCCAAAAACATTCAGTACTTC. The J gene is TRBJ2-4, the V gene TRBV30; 8 bases are a match to TRBD2. Germline trimming cut 4 bases from V and 2 bases from J; bases unmatched to any gene: 4. CDR3 size: 14 residues. Germline CDR1 GTSNPN, CDR2 SVGIG (reference sequence).

The chain couples TRBV2 to TRBJ1-1; D is unclear. From germline, CDR1 is SNHLY and CDR2 FYNNEI. V lost 11 bases and J 0 bases, leaving 13 bases between the germline ends. The CDR3 is made up of 13 amino acids. The CDR3 spells CASSAAMNTEAFF. Here the CDR3 DNA reads TGTGCCTCCAGCGCAGCGATGAACACTGAAGCTTTCTTT.

The chain has TRBV18 and TRBJ2-7; D possibly corresponds to TRBD2 (6 bases). The germline V and J ends were trimmed by 6 bases and 3 bases, with 15 bases remaining between them. CDR1 and CDR2 from the germline V gene are KGHSH and LQKENI. There are 14 residues in the CDR3. CDR3 residues: CASSPRDAIYEQYF. In DNA, the CDR3 is TGTGCCAGCTCCCCGCGGGACGCGATCTACGAGCAGTACTTC.